This T cell receptor beta chain was observed in a study of blood T cells in healthy people across ages. Study-level results: Samples with more naive T cells showed higher observed beta diversity. PBMCs went unsorted, and a conclusive naive versus antigen-experienced comparison was therefore prevented. Researchers deemed the diversity estimates from one million T cells underestimates.

A sample-barcoded 5' primer and a J-beta primer mix were used in a second PCR of about 6 to 11 cycles. TCRdb passed the 5' RACE reads through MiXCR, listing each CDR3 protein once. Of 1 million or so distinct CDR3 sequences in the sample, around 45% were seen once. V gave up 5 bases and J gave up 5 bases, with 9 bases separating them. The CDR3 length is 12 residues. Germline CDR1 reads MNHEY; CDR2 reads SVGAGI. The table lists this clonotype with a few counts. The antigen remains unidentified. Donors gave about 9.3 milliliters of peripheral blood apiece. This sequence joins TRBV6-5 and TRBJ1-2; D is uncertain. Input material: blood. The source of this sequence is a woman aged 55-70 years in good health. CDR3 sequence reads: CASSAAAYGYTF. For the CDR3, the DNA is TGTGCCAGCAGTGCCGCCGCGTATGGCTACACCTTC.